A selection of T cell receptor beta chains follows, all from one sample in a study of blood T cell repertoires in COVID-19. TCRdb's table, derived via immunoSEQ multiplex PCR, lists solely in-frame clones and lacks some. Of more than 100,000 clones in the sample, around nine tenths were seen once. Sequencing input: peripheral blood. These receptors all stem from a human donor in a cohort sampled during active COVID-19. Each CDR3 is given with its conserved first and last residue. Each record gives: CDR3 DNA, CDR3 protein, D gene, V gene, J gene, clone size. A D gene is named only where the DNA matches it firmly. For some rows the clone size is stated as once, few or many, or as a class when expanded; others skip it.

TGTGCCAGCAGGCAGCCAGGGGAGGGAGATACGCAGTATTTT	CASRQPGEGDTQYF	-	TRBV28	TRBJ2-3	-
TGTGCCAGCTCACCACCAGGGACTGGCAACACCGGGGAGCTGTTTTTT	CASSPPGTGNTGELFF	-	TRBV18	TRBJ2-2	-
TGTGCCACCAGCAGAGGCGGGGGGCCTGATGAGCAGTTCTTC	CATSRGGGPDEQFF	TRBD2	TRBV15	TRBJ2-1	-
TGTGCCAGCAGCTTAGAAACTCCAGATACGCAGTATTTT	CASSLETPDTQYF	-	TRBV11-3	TRBJ2-3	-
TGTGCCAGCAGCAAAAGCGACAGGGGTGAAGCTTTCTTT	CASSKSDRGEAFF	-	TRBV21-1	TRBJ1-1	once
TGTGCCAGCAGCTTGACCGGGACACGAGTCGCGAACACCGGGGAGCTGTTTTTT	CASSLTGTRVANTGELFF	-	TRBV5-5	TRBJ2-2	once
TGTGCCAGCAGTTTAACTACCCAAGAGACCCAGTACTTC	CASSLTTQETQYF	-	TRBV12-3/TRBV12-4	TRBJ2-5	-
TGTGCCAGCAGATTGACGCCAGGACAGGGGTTATCTGAAGCTTTCTTT	CASRLTPGQGLSEAFF	TRBD1	TRBV7-2	TRBJ1-1	-
TGCGCCAGCAGCTTGGCGGTAGATACGCAGTATTTT	CASSLAVDTQYF	-	TRBV5-1	TRBJ2-3	once
TGTGCCAGCAGCTTAGTAGGGAGGACTGAAGCTTTCTTT	CASSLVGRTEAFF	-	TRBV7-2	TRBJ1-1	-